A selection of T cell receptor beta chains follows, all from one sample in a study of T cell responses to AZD1222 COVID-19 vaccine. TCRdb's table, derived via immunoSEQ multiplex PCR, lists solely in-frame clones and lacks some. The sample has about 59,000 clones, 65% to 85% seen once. The sample here was peripheral blood, taken on day 0 of AZD1222 vaccination. The receptors were sampled from an adult in good health. The CDR3 runs from the conserved cysteine through the conserved F or W. D genes are given only for firm matches. Clone size is stated in some rows and not others, as once, few, many or a class when expanded.

clone size: few
J gene: TRBJ2-2
V gene: TRBV2
D gene: TRBD1
CDR3 DNA: TGTGCCAGCAGTCAGGGGGCGGGCACCGGGGAGCTGTTTTTT
CDR3 protein: CASSQGAGTGELFF

clone size: few
J gene: TRBJ1-1
V gene: TRBV9
D gene: TRBD1
CDR3 DNA: TGTGCCAGCAGCCCGCGGACAGGGACCACTGAAGCTTTCTTT
CDR3 protein: CASSPRTGTTEAFF

clone size: .
J gene: TRBJ1-2
V gene: TRBV10-3
D gene: .
CDR3 DNA: TGTGCCATCAGTCCTGAAACCAGAGGGTATGGCTACACCTTC
CDR3 protein: CAISPETRGYGYTF

clone size: .
J gene: TRBJ1-6
V gene: TRBV18
D gene: .
CDR3 DNA: TGTGCCAGCTCACAGACGGACACTCCTAATTCACCCCTCCACTTT
CDR3 protein: CASSQTDTPNSPLHF

clone size: .
J gene: TRBJ2-7
V gene: TRBV19
D gene: .
CDR3 DNA: TGTGCCAGTAGTATAAACAGGGAATCCTACGAGCAGTACTTC
CDR3 protein: CASSINRESYEQYF

clone size: .
J gene: TRBJ2-7
V gene: TRBV25-1
D gene: .
CDR3 DNA: TGTGCCAGCAGGTCTAGCCCTCCCTACGAGCAGTACTTC
CDR3 protein: CASRSSPPYEQYF

clone size: .
J gene: TRBJ2-3
V gene: TRBV6-5
D gene: TRBD1
CDR3 DNA: TGTGCCAGCAGGGGAAGTACAGGGGGGTCCGATACGCAGTATTTT
CDR3 protein: CASRGSTGGSDTQYF

clone size: .
J gene: TRBJ1-1
V gene: TRBV2
D gene: .
CDR3 DNA: TGTGCCAGCAAGAGGTTTCGGACAGAAGGCACGACTGAAGCTTTCTTT
CDR3 protein: CASKRFRTEGTTEAFF

clone size: .
J gene: TRBJ2-2
V gene: TRBV10-3
D gene: .
CDR3 DNA: TGTGCCATGTTTAATGTCAGGGGGAACACCGGGGAGCTGTTTTTT
CDR3 protein: CAMFNVRGNTGELFF

clone size: .
J gene: TRBJ1-2
V gene: TRBV15
D gene: .
CDR3 DNA: TGTGCCACCAGCAGAGAGGCCGTCCTACAGCCCAACAACTATGGCTACACCTTC
CDR3 protein: CATSREAVLQPNNYGYTF

clone size: .
J gene: TRBJ1-1
V gene: TRBV5-1
D gene: .
CDR3 DNA: TGCGCCAGCAGCTTGGCGGGGGCAGGGGACACTGAAGCTTTCTTT
CDR3 protein: CASSLAGAGDTEAFF

clone size: few
J gene: TRBJ2-7
V gene: TRBV6-5
D gene: .
CDR3 DNA: TGTGCCAGCAGCTGGAGCAGGGACACCTACGAGCAGTACTTC
CDR3 protein: CASSWSRDTYEQYF

clone size: .
J gene: TRBJ1-4
V gene: TRBV29-1
D gene: .
CDR3 DNA: TGCAGCGGTGGAGATGAAAAACTGTTTTTT
CDR3 protein: CSGGDEKLFF

clone size: .
J gene: TRBJ2-5
V gene: TRBV9
D gene: TRBD1
CDR3 DNA: TGTGCCAGCAGCGTAGGAATTGAACAGGGGGCGAAAGAGACCCAGTACTTC
CDR3 protein: CASSVGIEQGAKETQYF

clone size: .
J gene: TRBJ1-2
V gene: TRBV7-9
D gene: TRBD1
CDR3 DNA: TGTGCCAGCAGTTCAGGGGGCTCTGGCTACACCTTC
CDR3 protein: CASSSGGSGYTF

clone size: .
J gene: TRBJ1-1
V gene: TRBV19
D gene: .
CDR3 DNA: TGTGCCAGTAGTGAACCAAGGGTGAACACTGAAGCTTTCTTT
CDR3 protein: CASSEPRVNTEAFF

clone size: .
J gene: TRBJ2-7
V gene: TRBV19
D gene: .
CDR3 DNA: TGTGCCAGTAGTCTACAGGGGACTAGTTCCTACGAGCAGTACTTC
CDR3 protein: CASSLQGTSSYEQYF

clone size: .
J gene: TRBJ2-1
V gene: TRBV3-1/TRBV3-2
D gene: .
CDR3 DNA: TGTGCCAGCAGCCAAGACGAGGAGGGGAACAATGAGCAGTTCTTC
CDR3 protein: CASSQDEEGNNEQFF

clone size: .
J gene: TRBJ1-1
V gene: TRBV6-4
D gene: .
CDR3 DNA: TGTGCCAGCAGTGACTTACCGGGGGCAGCTGAAGCTTTCTTT
CDR3 protein: CASSDLPGAAEAFF

clone size: .
J gene: TRBJ2-7
V gene: TRBV9
D gene: .
CDR3 DNA: TGTGCCAGCAGCGTAGCTTGGGGGGACTCCTACGAGCAGTACTTC
CDR3 protein: CASSVAWGDSYEQYF

clone size: once
J gene: TRBJ2-3
V gene: TRBV7-2
D gene: TRBD1
CDR3 DNA: TGTGCCAGCAGCTTAGTCAGGGGGGATACGCAGTATTTT
CDR3 protein: CASSLVRGDTQYF

clone size: .
J gene: TRBJ2-1
V gene: TRBV6-5
D gene: TRBD1
CDR3 DNA: TGTGCCATCCAGGGGGTTTCCTACAATGAGCAGTTCTTC
CDR3 protein: CAIQGVSYNEQFF

clone size: .
J gene: TRBJ1-5
V gene: TRBV10-2
D gene: TRBD1
CDR3 DNA: TGCGCCAGCAGTGAAAGCCACAGGGGAGGAAGCAATCAGCCCCAGCATTTT
CDR3 protein: CASSESHRGGSNQPQHF

clone size: .
J gene: TRBJ1-2
V gene: TRBV14
D gene: .
CDR3 DNA: TGTGCCAGCAGCCATTTTGGCAGGGAGAACTATGGCTACACCTTC
CDR3 protein: CASSHFGRENYGYTF

clone size: .
J gene: TRBJ2-5
V gene: TRBV19
D gene: .
CDR3 DNA: TGTGCCAGTAGTATCCTAGGGGGGGAGACCCAGTACTTC
CDR3 protein: CASSILGGETQYF

clone size: .
J gene: TRBJ1-2
V gene: TRBV3-1/TRBV3-2
D gene: .
CDR3 DNA: TGTGCCAGCAGCCCTCGGGTTAACTATGGCTACACCTTC
CDR3 protein: CASSPRVNYGYTF

clone size: .
J gene: TRBJ2-7
V gene: TRBV9
D gene: TRBD1
CDR3 DNA: TGTGCCAGCAGCGTAGGTCAGGGGGCTTACGAGCAGTACTTC
CDR3 protein: CASSVGQGAYEQYF

clone size: few
J gene: TRBJ2-7
V gene: TRBV15
D gene: .
CDR3 DNA: TGTGCCACCAGCAGAGGCCCCGGTGACGAGCAGTACTTC
CDR3 protein: CATSRGPGDEQYF

clone size: medium-sized
J gene: TRBJ2-7
V gene: TRBV21-1
D gene: .
CDR3 DNA: TGTGCCAGCAGCACTCGCCGGGACCACAGACGACCTTACTTCTACGAGCAGTACTTC
CDR3 protein: CASSTRRDHRRPYFYEQYF

clone size: .
J gene: TRBJ1-2
V gene: TRBV5-4
D gene: TRBD1
CDR3 DNA: TGTGCCAGCAGCTCTCCGGGACAGGGGAGGGACGGCTACACCTTC
CDR3 protein: CASSSPGQGRDGYTF

clone size: .
J gene: TRBJ1-1
V gene: TRBV6-4
D gene: .
CDR3 DNA: TGTGCCAGCGCCTCAGGACTCGAGAACACTGAAGCTTTCTTT
CDR3 protein: CASASGLENTEAFF

clone size: once
J gene: TRBJ1-6
V gene: TRBV18
D gene: .
CDR3 DNA: TGTGCCAGCTCACCAGGGGGTCGGGATTCACCCCTCCACTTT
CDR3 protein: CASSPGGRDSPLHF

clone size: few
J gene: TRBJ2-3
V gene: TRBV15
D gene: TRBD1
CDR3 DNA: TGTGCCACCAGCTCGGGTCGGGACAGCGCATTTCCCGGGACAGATACGCAGTATTTT
CDR3 protein: CATSSGRDSAFPGTDTQYF

clone size: .
J gene: TRBJ1-5
V gene: TRBV5-8
D gene: .
CDR3 DNA: TGTGCCAGCAGCTTTGCTCCGGGACAAAGGAATCAGCCCCAGCATTTT
CDR3 protein: CASSFAPGQRNQPQHF

clone size: few
J gene: TRBJ1-2
V gene: TRBV12-3/TRBV12-4
D gene: .
CDR3 DNA: TGTGCCAGCACCAGAGGGGATGGCTACACCTTC
CDR3 protein: CASTRGDGYTF

clone size: once
J gene: TRBJ1-6
V gene: TRBV28
D gene: .
CDR3 DNA: TGTGCCAGCAGGACCCTGACAATCCTGGGCTCACCCCTCCACTTT
CDR3 protein: CASRTLTILGSPLHF

clone size: once
J gene: TRBJ1-2
V gene: TRBV29-1
D gene: TRBD1
CDR3 DNA: TGCAGCACAGGACAGGGGGTCGAAGGCTACACCTTC
CDR3 protein: CSTGQGVEGYTF

clone size: .
J gene: TRBJ2-7
V gene: TRBV5-6
D gene: .
CDR3 DNA: TGTGCCAGCAGCTTGGTACAGGCTTCCTACGAGCAGTACTTC
CDR3 protein: CASSLVQASYEQYF

clone size: .
J gene: TRBJ2-5
V gene: TRBV5-6
D gene: .
CDR3 DNA: TGTGCCAGCAGCTCCGGGGCAGGGGCCGGGGAGACCCAGTACTTC
CDR3 protein: CASSSGAGAGETQYF

clone size: .
J gene: TRBJ2-2
V gene: TRBV29-1
D gene: .
CDR3 DNA: TGCAGCGCCGTGTGGGATATCACCGGGGAGCTGTTTTTT
CDR3 protein: CSAVWDITGELFF

clone size: .
J gene: TRBJ2-3
V gene: TRBV1
D gene: .
CDR3 DNA: TGCACCAGCAGCCCTCGTCGGGATAGCGGGGGGCCGGGAGATACGCAGTATTTT
CDR3 protein: CTSSPRRDSGGPGDTQYF

clone size: .
J gene: TRBJ2-2
V gene: TRBV4-3
D gene: TRBD2
CDR3 DNA: TGCGCCAGCAGCCAAGACAGACTAGCGGGTACCGGGGAGCTGTTTTTT
CDR3 protein: CASSQDRLAGTGELFF